This T cell receptor beta chain was captured in a study of cytomegalovirus exposure and HLA in healthy donors. CDR3 size: 14 residues. From germline, CDR1 is MNHNS and CDR2 SASEGT. V lost 6 bases and J lost 6; bases outside the gene matches: 6. PCR was performed using 60 Vbeta and 13 Jbeta primers. The repertoire was sequenced with immunoSEQ multiplex PCR; TCRdb's copy has only in-frame clones and lacks some. Of 180,000 or so clones in the sample, roughly 73% were seen once. The TCR originated in a woman in her forties in good health and CMV-seropositive. The chain links TRBV6-1 to TRBJ1-5; 9 bases map to TRBD1. The sample was PBMCs. The CDR3 region has the DNA TGTGCCAGCAGGGACAGGGGAGGAAGTCAGCCCCAGCATTTT. This gives the protein CASRDRGGSQPQHF.